These 6 T cell receptor beta chains were sequenced from one sample in a study of blood T cells in healthy people across ages (dated by TCRdb to between 2014 and 2017). To prepare the library, 5' RACE was applied. The sample was run on an Illumina HiSeq 2500. A second PCR of about 7 to 12 cycles was performed with a sample-barcoded 5' primer and a J-beta primer mix. TCRdb redid the processing of the public reads, applying fastp at Q25 and MiXCR, and retained in-frame beta chains. Each CDR3 protein appears once, grouped with its most common genes and DNA. The sample profile shows more than 700,000 distinct CDR3 sequences; about half of them were found once. Jointly, the top ten make up around a sixth of the sample. What was sequenced was blood. The origin of the receptors is a man aged 80 or over in good health.

The V gene is TRBV7-2, the J gene TRBJ1-2; weak D call: TRBD1 (5 bases). V gave up 1 base and J gave up 8 bases, with 11 bases separating them. The CDR3 totals 13 residues. From germline, CDR1 is SGHTA and CDR2 FQGNSA. The chain's CDR3 is CASSLVRQGGYTF. In DNA, the CDR3 is TGTGCCAGCAGCTTAGTGCGGCAGGGCGGCTACACCTTC.

The CDR3 spells CASSGDNTDTQYF. CDR3 DNA: TGCGCCAGCAGCGGGGACAACACAGATACGCAGTATTTT. The genes are TRBV5-1 and TRBJ2-3; D perhaps matches TRBD1 (6 bases). Germline lookup yields CDR1 SGHRS and CDR2 YFSETQ. CDR3 length: 13 amino acids. V was pared by 4 bases and J by 2 bases, with 8 bases between. The full variable domain, in which reference TRBV5-1 and TRBJ2-3 provide the parts outside the CDR3, is KAGVTQTPRYLIKTRGQQVTLSCSPISGHRSVSWYQQTPGQGLQFLFEYFSETQRNKGNFPGRFSGRQFSNSRSEMNVSTLELGDSALYLCASSGDNTDTQYFGPGTRLTVL.

J is TRBJ1-4 and V is TRBV20-1; D is perhaps TRBD1 (6 bases). CDR1 and CDR2 (germline): DFQATT, SNEGSKA (reference sequence). The length of the CDR3 is 12 residues. The V and J ends lost 6 bases and 7 bases respectively, with 12 bases between them. The CDR3 reads CSAEGGGEKLFF. CDR3 sequence (DNA): TGCAGTGCCGAGGGGGGAGGTGAAAAACTGTTTTTT.

This sequence joins TRBV2 and TRBJ2-3; 7 nucleotides match TRBD2. Germline V gene data show CDR1 as SNHLY and CDR2 as FYNNEI. The CDR3 spans 13 residues. V dropped 7 bases and J dropped 3; count of bases not matched to a gene: 4. CDR3: CASIKRGTDTQYF. The DNA of the CDR3 is TGTGCCAGCATCAAGCGGGGTACAGATACGCAGTATTTT.

This sequence joins TRBV28 and TRBJ2-3, with TRBD1 matching over 8 bases. The CDR3 sequence is 14 residues long. Germline lookup yields CDR1 MDHEN and CDR2 SYDVKM. J lost 0 bases, V lost 9 bases, and 5 bases had no gene match. CDR3 coding DNA: TGTGCCAGTAAGACAGGGGCTAGCACAGATACGCAGTATTTT. This sequence encodes CASKTGASTDTQYF.

The rearrangement joins TRBV7-6 to TRBJ2-3; 7 positions match TRBD2. The CDR3 has 15 amino acids. The germline CDR1 and CDR2 sequences are SGHVS and FNYEAQ. Unmatched junction bases numbered 7, after V lost 1 base and J lost 6 bases. As DNA, the CDR3 is TGTGCCAGCAGCTTAGGCGGGAGTAATTGGGATACGCAGTATTTT. As protein: CASSLGGSNWDTQYF.